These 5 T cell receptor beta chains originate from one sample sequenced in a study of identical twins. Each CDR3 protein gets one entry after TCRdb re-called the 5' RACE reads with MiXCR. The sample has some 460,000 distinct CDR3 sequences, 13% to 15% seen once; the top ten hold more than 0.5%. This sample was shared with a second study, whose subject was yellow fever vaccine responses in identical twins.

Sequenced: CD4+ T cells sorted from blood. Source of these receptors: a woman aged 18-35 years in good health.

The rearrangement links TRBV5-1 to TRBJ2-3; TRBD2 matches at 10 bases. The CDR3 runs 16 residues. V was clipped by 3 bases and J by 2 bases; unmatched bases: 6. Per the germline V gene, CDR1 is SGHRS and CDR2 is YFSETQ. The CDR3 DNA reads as TGCGCCAGCAGCTCGGGGACTAGCGCGAACACAGATACGCAGTATTTT. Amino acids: CASSSGTSANTDTQYF.

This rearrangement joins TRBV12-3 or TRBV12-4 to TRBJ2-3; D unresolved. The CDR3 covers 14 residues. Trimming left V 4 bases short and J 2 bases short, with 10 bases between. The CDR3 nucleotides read TGTGCCAGCAGTTCTCCCGTAACCACAGATACGCAGTATTTT. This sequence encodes CASSSPVTTDTQYF.

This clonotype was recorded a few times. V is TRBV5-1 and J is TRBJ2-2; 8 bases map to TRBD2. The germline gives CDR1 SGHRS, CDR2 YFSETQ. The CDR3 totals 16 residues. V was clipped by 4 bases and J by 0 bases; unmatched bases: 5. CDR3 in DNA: TGCGCCAGCAGCCCACAAGCGGGAGCGAACACCGGGGAGCTGTTTTTT. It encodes CASSPQAGANTGELFF.

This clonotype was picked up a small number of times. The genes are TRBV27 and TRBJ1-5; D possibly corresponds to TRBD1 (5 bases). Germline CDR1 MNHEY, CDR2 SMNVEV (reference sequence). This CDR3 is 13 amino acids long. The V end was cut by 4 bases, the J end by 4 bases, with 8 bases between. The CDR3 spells CASSSRQNQPQHF. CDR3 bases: TGTGCCAGCAGTTCCAGACAGAATCAGCCCCAGCATTTT.

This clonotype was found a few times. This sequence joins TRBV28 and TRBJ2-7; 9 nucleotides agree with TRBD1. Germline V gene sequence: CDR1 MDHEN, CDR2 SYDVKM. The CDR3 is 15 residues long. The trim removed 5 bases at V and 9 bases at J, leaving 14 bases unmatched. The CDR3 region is CASSQGVDRGLGQYF. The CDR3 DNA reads TGTGCCAGCAGTCAAGGGGTGGACAGGGGCCTCGGGCAGTACTTC.